The rows below give T cell receptor beta chains drawn from one sample of a study of cytomegalovirus exposure and HLA in healthy donors. Data came from immunoSEQ multiplex PCR; TCRdb stores just in-frame clones and leaves some out. This table holds about 150,000 clones, roughly 90% found once. The sequenced sample consisted of PBMCs. The receptors were sampled from a man in his late teens or twenties in good health and CMV-seropositive. The CDR3 runs from the conserved cysteine through the conserved F or W. The order of the fields is D gene, clone size, V gene, J gene, CDR3 DNA, CDR3 protein. A D gene is named only where the DNA matches it firmly. A clone size is listed for some rows: how often the clone was seen (once, few, many), or a class if it is expanded.

>TRBD2|.|TRBV27|TRBJ2-7
TGTGCCAGCAGCTTAAAACCCCCCGGGACTAGCGGAATCTACGAGCAGTACTTC
CASSLKPPGTSGIYEQYF
>.|.|TRBV7-9|TRBJ1-2
TGTGCCAGCAGCCCAACGGGGACTGCTCCCTATGGCTACACCTTC
CASSPTGTAPYGYTF
>.|once|TRBV6-5|TRBJ2-2
TGTGCCAGCAGTTACCAGGGGTACGGGGAGCTGTTTTTT
CASSYQGYGELFF
>TRBD2|.|TRBV2|TRBJ2-7
TGTGCCAGCAGTGAGGCGCTAGCGGGAGGACCCTACGAGCAGTACTTC
CASSEALAGGPYEQYF
>TRBD1|.|TRBV4-2|TRBJ1-4
TGTGCCAGCAGCCAAGATGGGCCGGGACAGGGGTTGTTTAAGGCTAATGAAAAACTGTTTTTT
CASSQDGPGQGLFKANEKLFF
>TRBD1|.|TRBV6-1|TRBJ2-7
TGTGCCAGCAGTGTGGGACAGGGGGCCCACGAGCAGTACTTC
CASSVGQGAHEQYF
>TRBD1|once|TRBV2|TRBJ1-4
TGTGCCAGCAGTGAAGGGGGACAGGGAAGAAGTGAAAAACTGTTTTTT
CASSEGGQGRSEKLFF
>TRBD2|.|TRBV6-6|TRBJ2-3
TGTGCCAGCAAGCGGGGGGGGACAGATACGCAGTATTTT
CASKRGGTDTQYF
>.|few|TRBV18|TRBJ2-7
TGTGCCAGCTCACCACCTGCGGGGGCGGGCGGATCCTACGAGCAGTACTTC
CASSPPAGAGGSYEQYF
>.|once|TRBV7-9|TRBJ2-1
TGTGCCAGCAGCTTAAACAGTGGGCCCTCCTACAATGAGCAGTTCTTC
CASSLNSGPSYNEQFF
>TRBD2|.|TRBV7-3|TRBJ2-1
TGTGCCAGCAGCAAAGGGGGACTAGCGGGGGCTGAGCAGTTCTTC
CASSKGGLAGAEQFF
>TRBD2|many|TRBV27|TRBJ2-1
TGTGCCAGCAGTTTACAAAGCGGGGGAGTGGGCAATGAGCAGTTCTTC
CASSLQSGGVGNEQFF
>.|.|TRBV5-6|TRBJ1-5
TGTGCCAGCAGCCGGGCGGTGGACTCACTAAGGTCCCAGCATTTT
CASSRAVDSLRSQHF
>.|.|TRBV2|TRBJ2-3
TGTGCCAGCCGAGGCGGGATTTTGACAGATACGCAGTATTTT
CASRGGILTDTQYF
>.|.|TRBV7-9|TRBJ2-2
TGTGCCAGCAGCTTAGGGACGGGGAAGCCGTACACCGGGGAGCTGTTTTTT
CASSLGTGKPYTGELFF
>.|.|TRBV11-2|TRBJ2-1
TGTGCCAGCAGGTCAGACAGCAATGAGCAGTTCTTC
CASRSDSNEQFF
>TRBD1|.|TRBV9|TRBJ1-1
TGTGCCAGCAGCCCCACGGACAGGATGAACACTGAAGCTTTCTTT
CASSPTDRMNTEAFF
>.|once|TRBV6-5|TRBJ2-1
TGTGCCAGCAGCCAGGGGGGAGTCCAGAATGAGCAGTTCTTC
CASSQGGVQNEQFF
>TRBD1|.|TRBV7-2|TRBJ1-1
TGTGCCAGCAGCGAGAGGACAGGGTGGAACACTGAAGCTTTCTTT
CASSERTGWNTEAFF
>TRBD1|once|TRBV28|TRBJ1-1
TGTGCCAGCAGATCGACAGGGTTGAACACTGAAGCTTTCTTT
CASRSTGLNTEAFF
>.|.|TRBV10-3|TRBJ2-3
TGTGCCATCAGTGAGTCTTTCGACACCCCTGGCGCAGATACGCAGTATTTT
CAISESFDTPGADTQYF
>.|.|TRBV27|TRBJ2-3
TGTGCCAGCGTCGGGCGGACGGGGGTGAGGTTAACAGATACGCAGTATTTT
CASVGRTGVRLTDTQYF
>.|.|TRBV27|TRBJ1-5
TGTGCCAGCAACCTATCCGAGGACAGCCGTTATCAGCCCCAGCATTTT
CASNLSEDSRYQPQHF
>TRBD2|.|TRBV7-9|TRBJ2-1
TGTGCCAGCAGCCTACCTACTAGCGGGGGTGACGGGAATGAGCAGTTCTTC
CASSLPTSGGDGNEQFF
>.|few|TRBV7-2|TRBJ1-2
TGTGCCAGCAGCTTAGGGTTCGGTGGCTACACCTTC
CASSLGFGGYTF
>TRBD1|.|TRBV19|TRBJ2-7
TGTGCCAGTAGTCGATTCCGGGACAGTCTAGCCTACGAGCAGTACTTC
CASSRFRDSLAYEQYF
>.|.|TRBV7-9|TRBJ2-2
TGTGCCAGCAGCTTAAAAGGGGCGCCCGGTACCGGGGAGCTGTTTTTT
CASSLKGAPGTGELFF
>TRBD1|once|TRBV15|TRBJ1-5
TGTGCCACCAGCAGTAACAGGGGCCGTGGGCCCCAGCATTTT
CATSSNRGRGPQHF
>TRBD2|.|TRBV7-9|TRBJ2-5
TGTGCCAGCAGCTTGGCGCTAGCGGGAGGTGGGGAGACCCAGTACTTC
CASSLALAGGGETQYF
>TRBD1|.|TRBV30|TRBJ1-4
TGTGCCTGGAGTGGGGGGACAGGGGCTAATGAAAAACTGTTTTTT
CAWSGGTGANEKLFF
>TRBD1|.|TRBV5-4|TRBJ1-2
TGTGCCAGCACCTGGACTCGACAGGGGGCTAACTATGGCTACACCTTC
CASTWTRQGANYGYTF
>TRBD2|.|TRBV25-1|TRBJ2-1
TGTGCCAGCAGGAAGCCCACTCTAGCGGGGGCCCTCAATGAGCAGTTCTTC
CASRKPTLAGALNEQFF
>TRBD2|.|TRBV9|TRBJ2-1
TGTGCCAGCAGCGGCCTAGCGGGAGATAGTGAGCAGTTCTTC
CASSGLAGDSEQFF
>.|.|TRBV9|TRBJ1-4
TGTGCCAGCAGCGCCTCAGGGTGGTTTGAGGAAAAACTGTTTTTT
CASSASGWFEEKLFF
>TRBD1|.|TRBV4-3|TRBJ1-5
TGCGCCAGCAGCCGTCCTGGGACAGGGAAAGGTCAGCCCCAGCATTTT
CASSRPGTGKGQPQHF
>.|.|TRBV4-3|TRBJ1-6
TGCGCCAGCAGCCAAGATCTTACGTCGAGCTCCTATAATTCACCCCTCCACTTT
CASSQDLTSSSYNSPLHF
>.|.|TRBV11-2|TRBJ2-3
TGTGCCAGCAGCTTAGCTGGCACAGATACGCAGTATTTT
CASSLAGTDTQYF
>.|.|TRBV29-1|TRBJ2-6
TGCAGCGTTGAGGCAGGGACAGGGGCCAACGTCCTGACTTTC
CSVEAGTGANVLTF
>TRBD2|.|TRBV5-4|TRBJ2-1
TGTGCCAGCAGCTTGCCTAGCGGGGGGGTCAATGAGCAGTTCTTC
CASSLPSGGVNEQFF
>TRBD1|.|TRBV7-3|TRBJ2-2
TGTGCCAGCAGCTTAGTAGGGCGACAGGGGGCAACCGGGGAGCTGTTTTTT
CASSLVGRQGATGELFF
>.|.|TRBV2|TRBJ2-7
TGTGCCAGCAGTGTCCAGGGAGGCCCCTACGAGCAGTACTTC
CASSVQGGPYEQYF
>TRBD1|.|TRBV5-1|TRBJ2-7
TGCGCCAGCAGCTCCTCAGGGGGTAGTAACGAGCAGTACTTC
CASSSSGGSNEQYF
>.|.|TRBV7-2|TRBJ1-3
TGTGCCAGCAGCTGGGGGGTCTCTGGAAACACCATATATTTT
CASSWGVSGNTIYF
>.|.|TRBV5-6|TRBJ1-4
TGTGCCAGCAGCTTTTGGACTATGGGAGAAAAACTGTTTTTT
CASSFWTMGEKLFF
>.|.|TRBV2|TRBJ2-3
TGTGCCAGCAGCGGCGGGGAAGTTTCCACAGATACGCAGTATTTT
CASSGGEVSTDTQYF
>.|.|TRBV25-1|TRBJ1-1
TGTGCCAGCTTCCCCAGCCAGGGAAAAGTGTCTGAAGCTTTCTTT
CASFPSQGKVSEAFF
>.|.|TRBV2|TRBJ1-3
TGTGCCAGCAGTGCTTCAGGCACTGGAAACACCATATATTTT
CASSASGTGNTIYF
>TRBD2|.|TRBV5-4|TRBJ2-1
TGTGCCAGCAGCTTGTGGTCTAGCGGGGGGGCTTACAATGAGCAGTTCTTC
CASSLWSSGGAYNEQFF
>TRBD1|.|TRBV6-1|TRBJ2-2
TGTGCCAGCTCGGCAGACAGGGTCACCGGGGAGCTGTTTTTT
CASSADRVTGELFF
>.|.|TRBV9|TRBJ2-1
TGTGCCAGCAGCGTAGCGGTACACAATGAGCAGTTCTTC
CASSVAVHNEQFF
>.|once|TRBV7-8|TRBJ2-3
TGTGCCAGCAGCTTAATTCAGGATACGCAGTATTTT
CASSLIQDTQYF
>.|.|TRBV4-3|TRBJ1-2
TGCGCCAGCAGCCAAGACGGGGGAAGAGGCGGCTACACCTTC
CASSQDGGRGGYTF
>TRBD2|.|TRBV29-1|TRBJ2-5
TGCAGCCTGGGACTAGCGGGGGGAGAGACCCAGTACTTC
CSLGLAGGETQYF
>TRBD2|.|TRBV5-6|TRBJ2-1
TGTGCCAGCAGCTTTGAGCGGGGGGGCCATCACAATGAGCAGTTCTTC
CASSFERGGHHNEQFF
>.|.|TRBV9|TRBJ1-6
TGTGCCAGCAGCGTAGGGGGGGGCTATAATTCACCCCTCCACTTT
CASSVGGGYNSPLHF